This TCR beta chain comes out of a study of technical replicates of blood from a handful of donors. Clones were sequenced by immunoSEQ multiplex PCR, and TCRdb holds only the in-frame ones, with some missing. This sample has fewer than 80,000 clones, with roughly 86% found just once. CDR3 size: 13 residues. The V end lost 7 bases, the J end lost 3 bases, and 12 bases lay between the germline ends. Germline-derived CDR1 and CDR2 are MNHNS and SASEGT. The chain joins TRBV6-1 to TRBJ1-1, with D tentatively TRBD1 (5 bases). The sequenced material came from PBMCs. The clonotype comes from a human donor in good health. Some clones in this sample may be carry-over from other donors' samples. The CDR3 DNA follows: TGTGCCAGCACCTCAATCAGGGACACTGAAGCTTTCTTT. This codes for CASTSIRDTEAFF.